The clone carrying this T cell receptor beta chain has ten or more counts. Trimming removed 3 bases from V and 5 bases from J, with 20 bases in between. Germline loops: CDR1 SGHAT, CDR2 FQNNGV. CDR3 length: 16 residues. The data are from a study of response to subunit inactivated influenza vaccine. MiXCR, run by TCRdb on the RT-PCR reads, gives a single entry per CDR3 protein. The sample includes approximately 680,000 distinct CDR3 sequences, less than 20% of them seen just once. The TCR comes from a man aged 50 or older who received an inactivated influenza vaccine. The V call is TRBV11-2, the J call TRBJ2-7; D may correspond to TRBD1 or TRBD2 (5 bases each). Material: PBMCs from blood, obtained about 11 days after vaccination. DNA for the CDR3: TGTGCCAGCAGCTTGGGGTCGGGGACGGTCTCGGACGAGCAGTACTTC. Translated: CASSLGSGTVSDEQYF.